Listed below are T cell receptor beta chains from one sample, sequenced in a study of blood T cell repertoires in COVID-19. Sequencing was performed with immunoSEQ multiplex PCR; in TCRdb, only in-frame clones are kept and a portion is missing. The repertoire holds 260,000 or so clones, with approximately 90% as singletons. Material for sequencing was PBMCs or T cells enriched from blood (not recorded which). The receptors were gathered from a man younger than 30 who had recovered from COVID-19. Each CDR3 is given without its conserved first and last residue. The order of the fields is V gene, CDR3 length, CDR3 protein.

TRBV3-1/TRBV3-2 10 ASSQAHEKLF
TRBV7-2 12 AGPYVGAPDTQY
TRBV7-9 13 ASSTGTENTGELF
TRBV5-1 14 ASSPPWTGANYGYT
TRBV5-1 12 ASSLGTPGNTIY
TRBV15 13 ATSRDYGSTDTQY
TRBV5-6 12 ASSLWGFAQPQH
TRBV27 14 ASSPVSGRGTDTQY
TRBV24-1 14 ATASGTGKDTGELF
TRBV11-3 13 ASSPRFSGANVLT
TRBV11-2 10 ASSQSDGKLF
TRBV19 12 ASSPDGLRGAQH
TRBV28 12 ASSLDPRGTEAF
TRBV3-1/TRBV3-2 11 ASSQDESKNQY
TRBV2 10 ASSAAGVEAF
TRBV11-2 14 ASSLASSVSGNTIY
TRBV4-1 14 ASSQDDWGDSYEQY
TRBV7-3 11 ASSYLGGYGYT
TRBV6-5 11 ASRTGVGQPQH
TRBV19 13 ASSNGGQILGKLF
TRBV6-5 11 AINSGGGYEQY
TRBV7-9 15 ASSLRAGGFSYNEQF
TRBV19 12 ASSSRREGYGYT
TRBV7-9 11 ASSSGVYQPQH
TRBV27 12 ASIMDRQNTEAF
TRBV11-2 11 ASSLGLRETQY
TRBV7-3 14 ASSLEAGGETDTQY
TRBV18 16 ASSPASRDTSWKDTQY
TRBV21-1 13 ASSKYRGKDEKLF
TRBV2 13 ASSGDRGLDEKLF
TRBV9 12 ASSVEGRRDGYT
TRBV30 13 AWSGLAGVGDTQY
TRBV4-2 11 ASSQDLGVGYT
TRBV29-1 9 SVLWGGGYT
TRBV3-1/TRBV3-2 13 ASSPSGREGETQY
TRBV21-1 12 ASSLTAASDTQY
TRBV10-2 12 ASREGGYGTEAF
TRBV7-2 13 ASSLGGQGYTEAF
TRBV30 12 AFRWVGPHTEAF
TRBV2 10 ASKRGNYGYT
TRBV6-4 12 ASKNSGGANEQF
TRBV30 13 AWSGDRPSSYEQY
TRBV10-3 14 AISDASGRGRETQY
TRBV5-1 10 ASSLRGPRAF
TRBV6-4 13 ASSERQGANTEAF
TRBV15 17 ATSRVKGLAGGPYNEQF
TRBV11-3 13 ASSVGQGRQETQY
TRBV9 14 ASSVGTSGAENEQF
TRBV24-1 17 ATSDRLRSGRAFTGELF
TRBV4-1 14 ASSLARTSSSYEQY
TRBV5-4 11 ASSFTENSPLH
TRBV19 15 ASSIDLSGSAYNEQF